This T cell receptor (beta chain) was sequenced during a study of blood T cells in healthy people across ages. Points from the study as a whole: Greater diversity and more naive CD4+ cells were seen in long-lived donors than in aged donors. Older age coincided with a roughly linear decline in TCR beta diversity per million T cells.

The CDR3 spans 15 residues. CDR1 is DFQATT and CDR2 is SNEGSKA in the germline V gene (reference sequence). V was shortened by 6 bases and J by 0 bases, with 16 bases between the two germline ends. PCR was performed a second time for 7 to 11 cycles using a sample-barcoded 5' primer and a J-beta primer mix. MiXCR, applied by TCRdb to the 5' RACE reads, yields one record per CDR3 protein. Of about 720,000 distinct CDR3 sequences listed, about 20% were seen once; the top ten hold less than 25%. Of note for this clonotype: No antigen is known for it.

The rearrangement joins TRBV20-1 to TRBJ2-3; no firm D call. Sequencing was performed on blood. This TCR was sampled from a man aged 65 to 85 in good health. CDR3 nucleotides: TGCAGTGCGCCCCCCCGGGCGTTTAGCACAGATACGCAGTATTTT. Protein sequence: CSAPPRAFSTDTQYF.